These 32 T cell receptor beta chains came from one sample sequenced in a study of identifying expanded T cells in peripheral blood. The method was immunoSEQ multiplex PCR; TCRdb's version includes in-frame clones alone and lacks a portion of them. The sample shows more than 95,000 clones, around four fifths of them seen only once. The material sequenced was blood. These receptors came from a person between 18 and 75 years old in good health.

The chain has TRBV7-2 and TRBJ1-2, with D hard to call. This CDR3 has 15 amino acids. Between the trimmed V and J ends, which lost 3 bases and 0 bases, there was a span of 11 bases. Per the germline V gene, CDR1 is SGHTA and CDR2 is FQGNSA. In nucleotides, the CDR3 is TGTGCCAGCAGCTTGAAACTCGGGTCTAACTATGGCTACACCTTC. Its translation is CASSLKLGSNYGYTF.

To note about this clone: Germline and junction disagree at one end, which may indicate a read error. The CDR3 DNA is TGTGCCAGCAGCGTAGAGGAGAGGTCGGCCAGGGGGCCCTACGAGCAGTACTTC. This encodes CASSVEERSARGPYEQYF. V gene TRBV11-2 combines with J gene TRBJ2-7; 8 bases are shared with TRBD1. Germline V gene sequence: CDR1 SGHAT, CDR2 FQNNGV. This CDR3 spans 18 amino acids. The entire variable domain, with the rest obtained from reference TRBV11-2 and TRBJ2-7, is as follows: EAGVAQSPRYKIIEKRQSVAFWCNPISGHATLYWYQQILGQGPKLLIQFQNNGVVDDSQLPKDRFSAERLKGVDSTLKIQPAKLEDSAVYLCASSVEERSARGPYEQYFGPGTRLTVT.

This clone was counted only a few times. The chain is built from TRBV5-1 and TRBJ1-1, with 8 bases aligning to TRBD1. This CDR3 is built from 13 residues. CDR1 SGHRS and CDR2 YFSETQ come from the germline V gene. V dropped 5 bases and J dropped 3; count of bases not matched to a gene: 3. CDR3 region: CASSQQGDTEAFF. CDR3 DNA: TGCGCCAGCAGTCAACAGGGGGACACTGAAGCTTTCTTT.

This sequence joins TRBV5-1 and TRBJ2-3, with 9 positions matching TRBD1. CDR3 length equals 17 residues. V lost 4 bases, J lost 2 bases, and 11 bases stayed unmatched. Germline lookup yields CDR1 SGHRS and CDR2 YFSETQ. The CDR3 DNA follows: TGCGCCAGCAGCCCTGGACAGGGGCGGATATTCACAGATACGCAGTATTTT. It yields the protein CASSPGQGRIFTDTQYF.

The CDR3 region is CATSRGGGGQHTEAFF. In nucleotides, the CDR3 is TGTGCCACCAGCAGAGGGGGTGGGGGACAACACACTGAAGCTTTCTTT. This chain joins TRBV15 and TRBJ1-1; maybe TRBD1 (6 bases). Germline CDR1 is LNHNV and CDR2 is YYDKDF (reference sequence). The V gene lost 1 base and the J gene lost 3 bases, with 15 bases spanning the gap. The CDR3 totals 16 residues.

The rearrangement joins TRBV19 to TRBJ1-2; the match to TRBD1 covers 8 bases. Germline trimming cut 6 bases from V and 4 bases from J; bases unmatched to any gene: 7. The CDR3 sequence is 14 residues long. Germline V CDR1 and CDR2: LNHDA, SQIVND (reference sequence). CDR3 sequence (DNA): TGTGCCAGTAGAGGACAGGGTCTGGGCTATGGCTACACCTTC. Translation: CASRGQGLGYGYTF.

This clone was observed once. In nucleotides, the CDR3 is TGTGCCAGCAGTCGAGAGGGGACAGGGGGCTTTGGCTACACCTTC. This translates into CASSREGTGGFGYTF. J is TRBJ1-2 and V is TRBV9, with 12 bases fitting TRBD1. V shed 5 bases, J shed 7 bases, and the junction held 9 bases outside the gene matches. This CDR3 has 15 amino acids. Germline V CDR1 and CDR2: SGDLS, YYNGEE.

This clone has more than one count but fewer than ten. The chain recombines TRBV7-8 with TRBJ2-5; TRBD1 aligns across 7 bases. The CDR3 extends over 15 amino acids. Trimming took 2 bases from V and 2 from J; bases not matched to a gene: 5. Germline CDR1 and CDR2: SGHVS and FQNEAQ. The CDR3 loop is CASSLIRDRQETQYF. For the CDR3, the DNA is TGTGCCAGCAGCTTAATCCGGGACAGACAAGAGACCCAGTACTTC.

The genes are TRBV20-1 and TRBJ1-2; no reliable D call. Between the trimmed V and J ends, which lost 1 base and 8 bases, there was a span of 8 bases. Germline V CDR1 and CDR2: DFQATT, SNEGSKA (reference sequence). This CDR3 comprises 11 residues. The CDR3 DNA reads TGCAGTGCTAGAGTGTGGTACGGCTACACCTTC. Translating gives CSARVWYGYTF.

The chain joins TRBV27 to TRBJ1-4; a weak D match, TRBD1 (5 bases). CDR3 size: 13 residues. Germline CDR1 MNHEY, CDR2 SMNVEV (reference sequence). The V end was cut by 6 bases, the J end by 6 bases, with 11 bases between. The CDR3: CASRAGTYEKLFF. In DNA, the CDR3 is TGTGCCAGCAGGGCAGGGACCTATGAAAAACTGTTTTTT.

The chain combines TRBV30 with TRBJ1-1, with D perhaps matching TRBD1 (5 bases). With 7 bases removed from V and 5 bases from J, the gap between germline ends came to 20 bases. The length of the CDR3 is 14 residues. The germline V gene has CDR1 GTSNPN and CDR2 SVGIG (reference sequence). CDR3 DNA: TGTGCCTTGGGGCCGGGACGGAGGGGTACTGAAGCTTTCTTT. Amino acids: CALGPGRRGTEAFF.

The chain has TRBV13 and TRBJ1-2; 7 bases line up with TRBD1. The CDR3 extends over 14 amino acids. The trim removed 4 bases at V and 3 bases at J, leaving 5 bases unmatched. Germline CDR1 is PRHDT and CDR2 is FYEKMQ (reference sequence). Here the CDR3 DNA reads TGTGCCAGCAGCTCGACAGGGCGGCACTATGGCTACACCTTC. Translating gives CASSSTGRHYGYTF. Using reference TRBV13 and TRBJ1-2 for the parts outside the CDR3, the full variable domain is AAGVIQSPRHLIKEKRETATLKCYPIPRHDTVYWYQQGPGQDPQFLISFYEKMQSDKGSIPDRFSAQQFSDYHSELNMSSLELGDSALYFCASSSTGRHYGYTFGSGTRLTVV.

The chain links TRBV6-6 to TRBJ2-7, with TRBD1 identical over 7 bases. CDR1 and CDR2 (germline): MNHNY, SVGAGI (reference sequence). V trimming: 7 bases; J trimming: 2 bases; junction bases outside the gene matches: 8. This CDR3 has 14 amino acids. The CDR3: CASIDRAGAYEQYF. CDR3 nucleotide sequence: TGTGCCAGCATCGACAGGGCCGGAGCCTACGAGCAGTACTTC.

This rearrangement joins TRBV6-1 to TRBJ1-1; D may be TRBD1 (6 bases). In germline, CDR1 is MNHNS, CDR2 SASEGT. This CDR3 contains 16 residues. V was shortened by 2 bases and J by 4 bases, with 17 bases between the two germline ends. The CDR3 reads CASSESQRQVVTEAFF. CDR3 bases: TGTGCCAGCAGTGAAAGTCAAAGACAGGTGGTCACTGAAGCTTTCTTT.

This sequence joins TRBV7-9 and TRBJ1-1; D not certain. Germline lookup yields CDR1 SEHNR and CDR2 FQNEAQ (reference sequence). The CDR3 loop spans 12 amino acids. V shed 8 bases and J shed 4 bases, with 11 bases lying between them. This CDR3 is CASDRPVTEAFF. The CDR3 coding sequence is TGTGCCAGCGATCGCCCGGTCACTGAAGCTTTCTTT.

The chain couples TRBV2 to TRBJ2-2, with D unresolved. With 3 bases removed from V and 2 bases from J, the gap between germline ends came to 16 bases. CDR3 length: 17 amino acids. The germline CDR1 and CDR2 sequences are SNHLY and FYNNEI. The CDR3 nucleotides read TGTGCCAGCAGTGATGGTGGGCCAAGGGCCAACACCGGGGAGCTGTTTTTT. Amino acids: CASSDGGPRANTGELFF.

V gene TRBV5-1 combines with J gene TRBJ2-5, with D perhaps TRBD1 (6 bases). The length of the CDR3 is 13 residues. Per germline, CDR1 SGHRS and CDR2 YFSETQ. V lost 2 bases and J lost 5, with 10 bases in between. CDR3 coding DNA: TGCGCCAGCAGCTTACAGGGAGAGGAGACCCAGTACTTC. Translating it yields CASSLQGEETQYF.

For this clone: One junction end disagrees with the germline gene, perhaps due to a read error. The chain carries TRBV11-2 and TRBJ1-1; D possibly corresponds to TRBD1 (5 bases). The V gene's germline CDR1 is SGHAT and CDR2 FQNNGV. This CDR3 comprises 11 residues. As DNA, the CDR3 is TGTGCCAGCAGCCCAGGGAGGGGAGAAGTTTTT. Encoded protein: CASSPGRGEVF.

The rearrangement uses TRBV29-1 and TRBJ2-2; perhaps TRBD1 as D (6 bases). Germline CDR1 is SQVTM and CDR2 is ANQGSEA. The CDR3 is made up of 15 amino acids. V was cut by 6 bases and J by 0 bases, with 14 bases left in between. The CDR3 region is CSVGQTLTNTGELFF. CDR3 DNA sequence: TGCAGCGTCGGACAGACCCTAACGAACACCGGGGAGCTGTTTTTT.

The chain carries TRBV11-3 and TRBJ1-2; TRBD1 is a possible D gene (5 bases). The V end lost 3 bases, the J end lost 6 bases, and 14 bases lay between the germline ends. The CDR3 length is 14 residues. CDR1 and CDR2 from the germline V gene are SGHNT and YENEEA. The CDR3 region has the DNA TGTGCCAGCAGCTTCAGCCAGGCGGGGGATGGCTACACCTTC. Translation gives CASSFSQAGDGYTF.

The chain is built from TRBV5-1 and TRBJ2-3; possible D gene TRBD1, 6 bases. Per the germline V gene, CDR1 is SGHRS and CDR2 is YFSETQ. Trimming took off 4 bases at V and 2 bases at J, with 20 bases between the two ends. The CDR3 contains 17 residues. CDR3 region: CASSLSSAGAITDTQYF. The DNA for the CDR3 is TGCGCCAGCAGCCTTTCATCGGCAGGGGCGATCACAGATACGCAGTATTTT.

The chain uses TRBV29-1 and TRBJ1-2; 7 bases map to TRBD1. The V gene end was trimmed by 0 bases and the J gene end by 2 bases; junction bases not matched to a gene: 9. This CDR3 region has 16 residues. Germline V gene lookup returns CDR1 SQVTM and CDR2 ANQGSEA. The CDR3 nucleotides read TGCAGCGTTGAAGATATTGACAGGGCACCCAACTATGGCTACACCTTC. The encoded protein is CSVEDIDRAPNYGYTF.

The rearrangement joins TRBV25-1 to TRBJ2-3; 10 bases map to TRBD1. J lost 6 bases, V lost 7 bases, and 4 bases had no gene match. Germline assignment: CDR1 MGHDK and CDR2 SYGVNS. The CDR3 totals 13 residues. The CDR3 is CASTGQGGDTQYF. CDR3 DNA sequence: TGTGCCAGCACAGGACAGGGGGGTGATACGCAGTATTTT.

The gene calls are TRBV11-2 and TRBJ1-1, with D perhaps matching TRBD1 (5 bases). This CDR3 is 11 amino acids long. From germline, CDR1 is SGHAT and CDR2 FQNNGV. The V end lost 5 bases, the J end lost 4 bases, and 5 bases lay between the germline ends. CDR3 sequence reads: CASSRGTEAFF. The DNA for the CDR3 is TGTGCCAGCAGCAGGGGCACTGAAGCTTTCTTT.

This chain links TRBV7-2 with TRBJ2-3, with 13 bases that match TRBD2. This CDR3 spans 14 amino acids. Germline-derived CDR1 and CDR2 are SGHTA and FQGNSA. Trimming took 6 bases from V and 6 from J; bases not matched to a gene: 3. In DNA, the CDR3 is TGTGCCAGCAGACTACTAGCGGGAGGGGATACGCAGTATTTT. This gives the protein CASRLLAGGDTQYF.

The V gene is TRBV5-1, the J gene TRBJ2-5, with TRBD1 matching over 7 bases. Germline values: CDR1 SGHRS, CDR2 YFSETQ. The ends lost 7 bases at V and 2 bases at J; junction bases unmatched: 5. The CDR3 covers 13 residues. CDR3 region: CASRRTGQETQYF. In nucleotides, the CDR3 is TGCGCCAGCCGCCGGACAGGACAAGAGACCCAGTACTTC.

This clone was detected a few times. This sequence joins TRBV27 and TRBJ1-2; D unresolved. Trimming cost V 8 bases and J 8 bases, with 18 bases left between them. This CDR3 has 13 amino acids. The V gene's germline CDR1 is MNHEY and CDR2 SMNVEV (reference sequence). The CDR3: CASSTTGLKGYTF. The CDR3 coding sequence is TGTGCCAGCTCAACGACGGGCCTTAAGGGCTACACCTTC.

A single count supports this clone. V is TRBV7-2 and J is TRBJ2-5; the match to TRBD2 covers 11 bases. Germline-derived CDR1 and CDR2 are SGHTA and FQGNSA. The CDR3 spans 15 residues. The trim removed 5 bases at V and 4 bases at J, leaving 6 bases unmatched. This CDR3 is CASSLTSGGLETQYF. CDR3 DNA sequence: TGTGCCAGCAGCCTAACTAGCGGGGGCCTAGAGACCCAGTACTTC.

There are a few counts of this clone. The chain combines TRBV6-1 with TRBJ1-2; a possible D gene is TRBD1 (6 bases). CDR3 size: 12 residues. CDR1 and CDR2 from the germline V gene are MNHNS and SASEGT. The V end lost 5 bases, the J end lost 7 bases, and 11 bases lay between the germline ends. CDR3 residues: CASSLDRRGYTF. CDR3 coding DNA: TGTGCCAGCAGTCTAGACAGGCGTGGCTACACCTTC.

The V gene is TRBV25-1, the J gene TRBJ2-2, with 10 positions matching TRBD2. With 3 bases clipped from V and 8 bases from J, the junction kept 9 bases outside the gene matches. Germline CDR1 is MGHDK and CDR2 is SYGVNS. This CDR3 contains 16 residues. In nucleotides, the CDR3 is TGTGCCAGCAGTGAGCTCCTAGCGGGGGATCGTGGGGAGCTGTTTTTT. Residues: CASSELLAGDRGELFF.

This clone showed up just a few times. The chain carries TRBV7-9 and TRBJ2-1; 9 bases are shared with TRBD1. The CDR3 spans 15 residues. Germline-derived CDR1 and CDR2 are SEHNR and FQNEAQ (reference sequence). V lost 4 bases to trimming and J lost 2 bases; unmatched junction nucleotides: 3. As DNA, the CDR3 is TGTGCCAGCAGCTCCGGACAGGGGACCTACAATGAGCAGTTCTTC. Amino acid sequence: CASSSGQGTYNEQFF.

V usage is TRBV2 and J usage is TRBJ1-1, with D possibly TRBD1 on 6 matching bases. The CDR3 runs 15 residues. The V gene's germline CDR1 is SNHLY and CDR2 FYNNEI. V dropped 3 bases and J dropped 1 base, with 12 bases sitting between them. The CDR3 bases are TGTGCCAGCAGTGATCAGGGACACTCGAACACTGAAGCTTTCTTT. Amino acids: CASSDQGHSNTEAFF. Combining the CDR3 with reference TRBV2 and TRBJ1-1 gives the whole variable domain EPEVTQTPSHQVTQMGQEVILRCVPISNHLYFYWYRQILGQKVEFLVSFYNNEISEKSEIFDDQFSVERPDGSNFTLKIRSTKLEDSAMYFCASSDQGHSNTEAFFGQGTRLTVV.